The 9 T cell receptor beta chains in this list originate from one sample, sequenced in a study of blood T cell repertoires in COVID-19. Libraries were prepared by immunoSEQ multiplex PCR; TCRdb keeps only in-frame clonotypes and omits some of them. The table includes 130,000 or so clones, roughly 91% detected once. What was sequenced was peripheral blood. All receptors derive from a human donor in a cohort sampled during active COVID-19.

Only a few counts were recorded for this clone. At the DNA level, this CDR3 is encoded by other sequences in the same sample as well. The chain carries TRBV18 and TRBJ2-1, with D maybe TRBD1 (6 bases). V was shortened by 6 bases and J by 0 bases, with 9 bases between the two germline ends. Germline V gene data show CDR1 as KGHSH and CDR2 as LQKENI. This CDR3 spans 14 amino acids. CDR3 amino acids: CASSGTSSYNEQFF. The CDR3 DNA reads TGTGCCAGCTCCGGGACAAGCTCCTACAATGAGCAGTTCTTC.

The rearrangement joins TRBV12-5 to TRBJ2-7; D may be TRBD1 (6 bases). Germline V lookup: CDR1 LGHNT, CDR2 FRNRAP. V was cut by 1 base and J by 3 bases, with 16 bases left in between. This CDR3 region has 16 residues. CDR3 nucleotides: TGTGCTAGTGGTTTGGCCTCCGGGACAACTGTCTACGAGCAGTACTTC. It encodes CASGLASGTTVYEQYF.

The chain combines TRBV11-3 with TRBJ2-3, with a tentative D call TRBD2 (6 bases). In germline, CDR1 is SGHNT, CDR2 YENEEA. The CDR3 has 14 residues. Trimming took 5 bases from V and 6 from J, leaving 15 bases between them. DNA of the CDR3: TGTGCCAGCAGCCCCTCGGCGGGATTGGATACGCAGTATTTT. Translated, it gives CASSPSAGLDTQYF.

The chain joins TRBV19 to TRBJ2-7; the match to TRBD2 covers 12 bases. The trim removed 6 bases at V and 4 bases at J, leaving 4 bases unmatched. The CDR3 consists of 14 residues. Germline loops: CDR1 LNHDA, CDR2 SQIVND (reference sequence). The CDR3 here is CASRETSGGYEQYF. CDR3 DNA sequence: TGTGCCAGTAGGGAGACTAGCGGGGGTTACGAGCAGTACTTC. Combining the CDR3 with reference TRBV19 and TRBJ2-7 gives the whole variable domain DGGITQSPKYLFRKEGQNVTLSCEQNLNHDAMYWYRQDPGQGLRLIYYSQIVNDFQKGDIAEGYSVSREKKESFPLTVTSAQKNPTAFYLCASRETSGGYEQYFGPGTRLTVT.

The chain combines TRBV7-9 with TRBJ2-1; 7 bases align to TRBD1. Trimming at V came to 1 base and at J to 9 bases, leaving 15 bases not matched to a gene. The CDR3 runs to 17 residues. CDR1 and CDR2 (germline): SEHNR, FQNEAQ (reference sequence). CDR3 bases: TGTGCCAGCAGCTTAGGACTGAGCGAATCACAGGGGCCTGAGCAGTTCTTC. Translated: CASSLGLSESQGPEQFF.

The V call is TRBV7-9, the J call TRBJ1-6; possible D gene TRBD1, 6 bases. Trimming took off 2 bases at V and 5 bases at J, with 19 bases between the two ends. The CDR3 contains 18 residues. Germline CDR1 and CDR2: SEHNR and FQNEAQ (reference sequence). This CDR3 reads CASSLINTGTGNNSPLHF. The CDR3 DNA reads as TGTGCCAGCAGCTTAATTAATACAGGGACGGGTAATAATTCACCCCTCCACTTT.

The chain uses TRBV18 and TRBJ1-5; D is uncertain. CDR1 and CDR2 from the germline V gene are KGHSH and LQKENI. This CDR3 spans 14 amino acids. Trimming shortened V by 6 bases and J by 0 bases, and 9 bases separated the two germline ends. The CDR3 coding sequence is TGTGCCAGCTCCCCTATCCATAGCAATCAGCCCCAGCATTTT. This sequence encodes CASSPIHSNQPQHF.

The rearrangement links TRBV5-6 to TRBJ1-4; the D is unclear. Germline lookup yields CDR1 SGHDT and CDR2 YYEEEE. Trimming pared 7 bases from V and 8 bases from J, leaving 12 bases between. The CDR3 loop spans 12 amino acids. Here the CDR3 reads CASGRDEEKLFF. Here the CDR3 DNA reads TGTGCCAGCGGGAGGGATGAAGAAAAACTGTTTTTT.

This sequence joins TRBV4-2 and TRBJ1-5; D gene uncertain. V shed 4 bases and J shed 2 bases, with 12 bases lying between them. There are 15 residues in the CDR3. CDR1 is LGHNA and CDR2 is YNFKEQ in the germline V gene. The CDR3 DNA reads TGTGCCAGCAGCCGTAGTTCCATGGGCAATCAGCCCCAGCATTTT. It is translated as CASSRSSMGNQPQHF.